The present entry profiles one T cell receptor beta chain with its context. This clonotype was picked up a small number of times. Its antigen has not been determined. An end of the junction differs from the germline gene, which may be a read error. To synthesize cDNA, template-switch 5'RACE was performed with a primer carrying a 10-nucleotide random unique molecular identifier so that each TCR transcript was tagged. Over 190 million TCR-beta sequences, covering 15-18 subjects, were produced in each sequencing run. The RNeasy kit was used to extract total RNA. Using the KAPA Real-time Library Amplification kit, TCR-beta VDJ regions were amplified with primers for the TCR constant region and the 5'RACE anchor. A first PCR added sample indexes and Illumina adaptors, and a second PCR then raised library yield. The roughly 650 bp TCR product was size-selected on a 2% E-gel SizeSelection system after Ampure bead purification. Library quality was checked on a Bioanalyzer, concentration was measured with Qubit, and libraries were quantified with the Kapa Library Quantification kit before pooling. Libraries were sequenced paired-end 2 x 150 bp on an Illumina HiSeq 2500. To increase sequence diversity, roughly 25-31% phiX was spiked into each library pool. The authors' pipeline ran thus. Quality-filtered reads were processed with the UMI-based MiGEC pipeline, which removed over 75% of raw TCR sequences during error correction. IMGT germline references were used for aligning VDJ genes, and each clonotype was defined as a unique CDR3 amino acid sequence together with its V-J genes. Clonal expansion, Shannon diversity, and CDR3 relatedness (CalcPairwiseDistances, ClusterSamples) were evaluated with VDJtools, and phylogenetic trees were built with CLCbio workbench. Clones with at least 8 unique UMIs were defined as expanded, with this threshold being based on coefficient-of-variation modelling across technical triplicates. TCRdb trimmed the raw reads at Q25, called clones with MiXCR and kept productive beta chains. CDR3 protein duplicates are merged, each entry listing the most common genes and DNA. TCRdb, rather than the study authors, made the V and J calls. Here the sample has 40,000 or so distinct CDR3 sequences; over 2% occur a single time. Approximately 12% of the sample is in the top ten clones.

The record originates from a study of neurological immune-mediated disorders (dated by TCRdb to between 2017 and 2020). Background on the whole study: Of the approximately 34 multiple sclerosis patients, about 31 had relapsing-remitting MS and 3 had secondary progressive MS. The study compared peripheral blood TCR-beta repertoires of HTLV-I-associated myelopathy (HAM/TSP) patients, multiple sclerosis patients and healthy controls using UMI-based sequencing. Alongside PBMC samples, the set of more than 80 TCR-beta libraries contained longitudinal samples, technical triplicates, and paired CD4+ and CD8+ T-cell subsets that had been sorted. Of the 65 to 70 subjects in the cohort, about 14 were HAM/TSP patients, 34 were multiple sclerosis patients, and 20 were healthy controls.

For the unsorted PBMC libraries, 2 million PBMCs were stored in RNAlater at -80 degrees C until RNA extraction and were used to generate the libraries. Multiple sclerosis patients were enrolled in a US clinical protocol evaluating disease progression by magnetic resonance imaging. Peripheral blood was subjected to Ficoll-Hypaque density gradient centrifugation to isolate PBMCs, which were then cryopreserved in liquid nitrogen. Overall study results and their limits: The MS cluster showed no association with clinical or MRI features, and the authors stated that larger cohorts are needed. TCR clonal expansion was greatest in HAM/TSP patients and smallest in MS patients, who ranked below even healthy controls. No identical CDR3 amino acid sequences were found to be shared among expanded clones across subjects, suggesting that TCR-beta repertoires were private in all groups. Repertoires from 18 of 34 MS patients were grouped by phylogenetic analysis into a cluster of related CDR3 sequences, suggesting a possible repertoire-level signature.

Inclusive of the bounding cysteine and phenylalanine, the CDR3 is 12 residues long. Kept here is only the CDR3 DNA, which spans 36 bases and is read in frame from base 1. This receptor chain uses TRBV12-3 or TRBV12-4 and TRBJ2-1; no D segment can be confidently identified. The receptor was isolated from a man under 40 with multiple sclerosis. Sequencing was done on a sample of PBMCs. The sequence in DNA is TGTGACAGCACTAAAGGACGGGATGAGCAGTTCTTC. Protein translation: CDSTKGRDEQFF.